Listed below are T cell receptor beta chains from one sample, sequenced in a study of shared clonotypes between healthy human individuals. Profiled with immunoSEQ multiplex PCR; TCRdb holds only in-frame clones, not every one. Among about 1.1 million clones listed, about 80% were seen once. Input material: memory CD4+ T cells from PBMCs. The receptors stem from a man aged 18 to 30 in good health. Some clones in this sample may be carry-over from other donors' samples. CDR3s include the opening cysteine and the closing phenylalanine or tryptophan. The order of the fields is J gene, clone size, V gene, D gene, CDR3 protein, CDR3 DNA. D genes are given only for firm matches. Clone sizes are given selectively: once, few, many, or a class where the clone is expanded.

>TRBJ2-3|.|TRBV30|.
CAWRPTGPDTQYF
TGTGCCTGGAGACCGACGGGCCCAGATACGCAGTATTTT
>TRBJ1-1|.|TRBV9|TRBD1
CASSVVGDSQAFF
TGTGCCAGCAGCGTAGTGGGGGACAGCCAGGCTTTCTTT
>TRBJ2-1|.|TRBV6-5|.
CASSYTSYNEQFF
TGTGCCAGCAGTTATACTAGCTACAATGAGCAGTTCTTC
>TRBJ1-4|few|TRBV6-1|.
CASGIRELFF
TGTGCCAGCGGGATCCGGGAACTGTTTTTT
>TRBJ2-4|.|TRBV19|.
CASRTGPAKNIQYF
TGTGCCAGTAGGACAGGACCAGCCAAAAACATTCAGTACTTC
>TRBJ1-3|.|TRBV19|.
CASSIERRPGNTIYF
TGTGCCAGTAGTATAGAACGGCGACCAGGAAACACCATATATTTT
>TRBJ2-1|.|TRBV10-1|.
CASSESAGRNEQFF
TGCGCCAGCAGTGAGTCCGCCGGACGCAATGAGCAGTTCTTC
>TRBJ1-2|.|TRBV28|TRBD1
CASSLWTGGYGYTF
TGTGCCAGCAGTTTATGGACAGGGGGCTATGGCTACACCTTC
>TRBJ1-1|few|TRBV19|.
CASKGLSNTEAFF
TGTGCCAGTAAGGGACTCTCGAACACTGAAGCTTTCTTT
>TRBJ1-2|.|TRBV29-1|TRBD1
CSVGGQGNYGYTF
TGCAGCGTGGGGGGACAGGGTAACTATGGCTACACCTTC
>TRBJ2-1|few|TRBV6-5|.
CASSYRGSWANEQFF
TGTGCCAGCAGTTACAGGGGATCCTGGGCCAATGAGCAGTTCTTC
>TRBJ2-5|.|TRBV7-2|TRBD2
CASSQLRESETQYF
TGTGCCAGCAGCCAATTGCGGGAGAGCGAGACCCAGTACTTC
>TRBJ2-1|once|TRBV28|TRBD2
CASSSIGTSGYNEQFF
TGTGCCAGCAGCTCCATTGGGACTAGCGGCTACAATGAGCAGTTCTTC
>TRBJ1-2|.|TRBV30|.
CAWRGYREVGYTF
TGTGCCTGGAGGGGTTACAGAGAGGTTGGCTACACCTTC
>TRBJ2-5|once|TRBV5-1|TRBD2
CASSLASSGGQETQYF
TGCGCCAGCAGCTTGGCTTCGTCGGGAGGTCAAGAGACCCAGTACTTC
>TRBJ1-5|.|TRBV2|.
CASRRDVNQPQHF
TGTGCCAGCAGAAGGGACGTCAATCAGCCCCAGCATTTT
>TRBJ2-7|.|TRBV4-1|.
CASSQDPGREQYF
TGCGCCAGCAGCCAAGATCCCGGGCGCGAGCAGTACTTC
>TRBJ2-7|.|TRBV27|TRBD1
CASSLQGASYEQYF
TGTGCCAGCAGTTTACAGGGGGCGTCCTACGAGCAGTACTTC
>TRBJ2-6|.|TRBV6-1|.
CASSDPRSGANVLTF
TGTGCCAGCAGTGATCCCAGATCTGGGGCCAACGTCCTGACTTTC
>TRBJ2-5|.|TRBV5-3|TRBD2
CARSLVSRAGLAGGRTQYF
TGTGCCAGAAGCTTGGTATCGCGCGCGGGACTAGCGGGAGGGCGGACCCAGTACTTC
>TRBJ2-5|few|TRBV7-7|.
CASSLSRLGGGETQYF
TGTGCCAGCAGCTTAAGTCGCCTTGGGGGTGGGGAGACCCAGTACTTC
>TRBJ1-4|once|TRBV6-1|TRBD1
CASSDRDRGKLFF
TGTGCCAGCAGTGACCGGGACAGGGGAAAACTGTTTTTT
>TRBJ2-5|.|TRBV4-2|TRBD2
CASSQGGSGTREETQYF
TGTGCCAGCAGCCAAGGGGGATCCGGGACTAGAGAAGAGACCCAGTACTTC
>TRBJ2-7|.|TRBV6-1|.
CASNLAEVSSYEQYF
TGTGCCAGCAACTTGGCGGAGGTCTCCTCCTACGAGCAGTACTTC
>TRBJ2-7|.|TRBV15|TRBD1
CATSIQKAQGKQYF
TGTGCCACCAGCATACAGAAGGCACAGGGGAAGCAGTACTTC
>TRBJ2-5|.|TRBV5-6|.
CASSLRGKETQYF
TGTGCCAGCAGCTTACGGGGGAAAGAGACCCAGTACTTC
>TRBJ1-5|.|TRBV7-9|.
CASSFKGGQPQHF
TGTGCCAGCAGCTTCAAGGGAGGTCAGCCCCAGCATTTT
>TRBJ1-2|.|TRBV30|.
CAWNPGDYGYTF
TGTGCCTGGAACCCGGGCGACTATGGCTACACCTTC
>TRBJ2-5|.|TRBV7-2|.
CASSFSGGQETQYF
TGTGCCAGCAGCTTTAGCGGAGGTCAAGAGACCCAGTACTTC
>TRBJ1-5|.|TRBV5-1|.
CASSLEGVRNQPQHF
TGCGCCAGCAGCTTGGAGGGGGTCCGCAATCAGCCCCAGCATTTT
>TRBJ2-7|.|TRBV7-6|.
CASSLVPGAYEQYF
TGTGCCAGCAGCTTAGTCCCAGGGGCCTACGAGCAGTACTTC